This TCR beta chain was captured by sequencing in a study of T cell repertoires in cytomegalovirus infection. Study as a whole: CMV epitopes, recently identified HLA-C-restricted and well-studied HLA-B-restricted, were used. From public TCR beta signatures came an indication of both CMV infection and matching HLA type. Broader study findings: Summed frequency of public TCR beta families distinguished CMV carriers with the relevant HLA. The response measured ex vivo was dominated by TCR beta clonotypes (HLA-C-restricted and CMV-specific).

The CDR3 runs 14 residues. Trimming removed 3 bases from V and 0 bases from J, with 6 bases in between. The V gene's germline CDR1 is MNHNS and CDR2 SASEGT. TCRdb reprocessed the reads via MiXCR and lists one record per CDR3 protein. This table has over 40,000 distinct CDR3 sequences, about a fifth appearing once. In this sample, this clonotype turned up many times. The antigen is unknown. The chain has TRBV6-1 and TRBJ1-5; D gene uncertain. The source is a human donor in good health (CMV status not recorded). Some clones in this sample may be carry-over from other donors' samples. This specimen was CD8+ T cells from cultured PBMCs, taken from culture after CMV antigen stimulation. The CDR3 protein is CASSDRYSNQPQHF. Written as DNA, the CDR3 is TGTGCCAGCAGTGACAGGTATAGCAATCAGCCCCAGCATTTT.